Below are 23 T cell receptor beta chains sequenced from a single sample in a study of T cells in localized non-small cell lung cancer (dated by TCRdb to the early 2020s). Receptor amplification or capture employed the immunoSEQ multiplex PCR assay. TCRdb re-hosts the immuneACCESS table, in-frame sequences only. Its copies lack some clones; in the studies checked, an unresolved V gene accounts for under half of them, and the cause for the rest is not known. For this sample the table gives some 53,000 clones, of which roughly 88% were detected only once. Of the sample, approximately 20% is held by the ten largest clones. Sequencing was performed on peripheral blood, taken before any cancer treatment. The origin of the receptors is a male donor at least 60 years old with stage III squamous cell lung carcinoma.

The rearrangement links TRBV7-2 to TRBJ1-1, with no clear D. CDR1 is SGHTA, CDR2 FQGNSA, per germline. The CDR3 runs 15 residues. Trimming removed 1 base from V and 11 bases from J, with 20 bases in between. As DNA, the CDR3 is TGTGCCAGCAGCTTAGTGGCGGGCCTTAAGGTGGAGGCTTTCTTT. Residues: CASSLVAGLKVEAFF.

CDR3: CASSHWDSSSYNEQFF. CDR3 nucleotides: TGTGCCAGCAGCCACTGGGACAGCAGCTCCTACAATGAGCAGTTCTTC. The V and J genes are TRBV14 and TRBJ2-1, with TRBD1 matching over 7 bases. With V trimmed by 3 bases and J by 0 bases, 5 bases remained unmatched. Germline assignment: CDR1 SGHDN and CDR2 FVKESK. The CDR3 runs 16 residues.

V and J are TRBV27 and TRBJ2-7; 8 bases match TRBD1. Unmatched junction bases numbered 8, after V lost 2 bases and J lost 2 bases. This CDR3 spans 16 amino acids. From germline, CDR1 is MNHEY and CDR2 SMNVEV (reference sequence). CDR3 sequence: CASSLAGTGPTYEQYF. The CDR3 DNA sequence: TGTGCCAGCAGTTTAGCCGGGACAGGACCCACCTACGAGCAGTACTTC.

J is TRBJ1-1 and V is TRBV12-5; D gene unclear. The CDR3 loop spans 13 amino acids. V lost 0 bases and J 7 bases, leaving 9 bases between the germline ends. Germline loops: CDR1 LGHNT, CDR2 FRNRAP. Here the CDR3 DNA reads TGTGCTAGTGGTTTGGTATGGCTGGGTGAAGCTTTCTTT. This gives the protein CASGLVWLGEAFF.

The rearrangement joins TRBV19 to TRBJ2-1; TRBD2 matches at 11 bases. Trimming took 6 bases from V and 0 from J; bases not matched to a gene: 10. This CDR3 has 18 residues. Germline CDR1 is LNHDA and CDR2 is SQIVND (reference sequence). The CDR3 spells CASSSTSGGPSSYNEQFF. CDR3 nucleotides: TGTGCCAGTAGCTCTACTAGCGGGGGCCCGAGCTCCTACAATGAGCAGTTCTTC. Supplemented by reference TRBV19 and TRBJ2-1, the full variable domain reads DGGITQSPKYLFRKEGQNVTLSCEQNLNHDAMYWYRQDPGQGLRLIYYSQIVNDFQKGDIAEGYSVSREKKESFPLTVTSAQKNPTAFYLCASSSTSGGPSSYNEQFFGPGTRLTVL.

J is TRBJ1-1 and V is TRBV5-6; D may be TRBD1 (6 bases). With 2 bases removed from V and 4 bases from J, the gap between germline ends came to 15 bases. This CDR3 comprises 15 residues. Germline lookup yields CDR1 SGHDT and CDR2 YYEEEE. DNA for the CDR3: TGTGCCAGCAGCTTATCAGGGGAGATGAGCACTGAAGCTTTCTTT. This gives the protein CASSLSGEMSTEAFF.

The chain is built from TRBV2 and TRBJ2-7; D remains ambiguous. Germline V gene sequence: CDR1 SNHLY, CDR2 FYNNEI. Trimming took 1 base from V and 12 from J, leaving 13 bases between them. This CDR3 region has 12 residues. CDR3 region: CASSEGTLGRYF. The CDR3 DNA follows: TGTGCCAGCAGTGAAGGGACGCTCGGTCGGTACTTC.

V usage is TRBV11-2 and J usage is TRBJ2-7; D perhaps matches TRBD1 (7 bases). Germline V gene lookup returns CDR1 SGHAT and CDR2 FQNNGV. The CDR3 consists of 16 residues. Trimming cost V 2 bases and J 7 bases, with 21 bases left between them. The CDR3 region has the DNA TGTGCCAGCAGCTTATTACCAAGGGCGGGACAGTATGAGCAGTACTTC. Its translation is CASSLLPRAGQYEQYF.

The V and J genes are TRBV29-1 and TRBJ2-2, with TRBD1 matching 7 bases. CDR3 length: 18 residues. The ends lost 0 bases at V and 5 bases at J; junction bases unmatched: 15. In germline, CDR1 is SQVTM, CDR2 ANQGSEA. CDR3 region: CSVEDVKGRRGNTGELFF. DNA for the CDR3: TGCAGCGTTGAAGATGTGAAGGGGCGCAGGGGGAATACCGGGGAGCTGTTTTTT.

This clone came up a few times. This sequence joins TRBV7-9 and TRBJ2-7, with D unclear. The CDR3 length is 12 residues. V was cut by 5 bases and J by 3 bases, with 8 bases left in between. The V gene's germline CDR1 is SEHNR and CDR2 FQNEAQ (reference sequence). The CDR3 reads CASSPRLYEQYF. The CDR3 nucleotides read TGTGCCAGCAGCCCACGCCTCTACGAGCAGTACTTC.

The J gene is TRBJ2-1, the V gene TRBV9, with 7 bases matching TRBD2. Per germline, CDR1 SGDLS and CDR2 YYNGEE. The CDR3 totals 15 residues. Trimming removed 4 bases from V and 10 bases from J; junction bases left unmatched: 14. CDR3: CASSPVSGPEREQFF. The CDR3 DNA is TGTGCCAGCAGCCCCGTTAGCGGGCCTGAAAGGGAGCAGTTCTTC.

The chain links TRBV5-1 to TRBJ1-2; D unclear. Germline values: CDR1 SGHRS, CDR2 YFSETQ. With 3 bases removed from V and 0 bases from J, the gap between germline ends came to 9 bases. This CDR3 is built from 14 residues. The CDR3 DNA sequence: TGCGCCAGCAGCTCCGCGCCACCTAACTATGGCTACACCTTC. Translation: CASSSAPPNYGYTF.

The CDR3: CASGPRYREPWSTGELFF. CDR3 DNA: TGTGCTAGTGGCCCAAGATATAGGGAACCGTGGAGCACCGGGGAGCTGTTTTTT. The chain couples TRBV12-5 to TRBJ2-2, with D unclear. Germline values: CDR1 LGHNT, CDR2 FRNRAP. This CDR3 contains 18 residues. V lost 6 bases to trimming and J lost 4 bases, with 24 bases between them.

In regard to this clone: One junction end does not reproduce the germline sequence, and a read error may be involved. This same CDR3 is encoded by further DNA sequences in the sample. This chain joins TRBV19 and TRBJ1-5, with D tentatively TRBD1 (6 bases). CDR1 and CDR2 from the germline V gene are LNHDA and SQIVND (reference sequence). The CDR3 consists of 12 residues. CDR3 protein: CASRAGGQPQHF. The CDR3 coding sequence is TGTGCCAGTAGGGCAGGCGGACAGCCACAGCATTTT.

The CDR3 sequence is CASSPKRGLNTEAFF. Written as DNA, the CDR3 is TGTGCCAGCTCACCAAAGAGGGGACTGAACACTGAAGCTTTCTTT. The rearrangement uses TRBV18 and TRBJ1-1; D possibly corresponds to TRBD1 (5 bases). CDR1 is KGHSH and CDR2 is LQKENI in the germline V gene. V lost 2 bases and J lost 0, with 10 bases in between. The CDR3 runs to 15 residues.

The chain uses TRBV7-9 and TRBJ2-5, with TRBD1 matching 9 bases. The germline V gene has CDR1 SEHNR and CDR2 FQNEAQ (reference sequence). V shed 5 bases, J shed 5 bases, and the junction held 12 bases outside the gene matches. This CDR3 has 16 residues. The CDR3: CASSALPGQGSETQYF. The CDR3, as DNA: TGTGCCAGCAGCGCTCTGCCGGGACAGGGATCGGAGACCCAGTACTTC.

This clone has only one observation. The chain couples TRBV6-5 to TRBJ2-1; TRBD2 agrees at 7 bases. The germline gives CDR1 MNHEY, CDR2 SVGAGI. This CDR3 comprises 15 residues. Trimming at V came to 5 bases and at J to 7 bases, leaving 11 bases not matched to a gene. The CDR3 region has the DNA TGTGCCAGCAGTACCACCAGCGGGGTCGGAAATGAGCAGTTCTTC. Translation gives CASSTTSGVGNEQFF.

DNA of the CDR3: TGTGCCAGCAGCTCCTCCGGGGGCGGACAGTACTTC. This translates into CASSSSGGGQYF. The chain recombines TRBV7-2 with TRBJ2-7; D could derive from TRBD1 or TRBD2 (6 bases each). Germline-derived CDR1 and CDR2 are SGHTA and FQGNSA. V was cut by 4 bases and J by 10 bases, with 14 bases left in between. The CDR3 runs 12 residues.

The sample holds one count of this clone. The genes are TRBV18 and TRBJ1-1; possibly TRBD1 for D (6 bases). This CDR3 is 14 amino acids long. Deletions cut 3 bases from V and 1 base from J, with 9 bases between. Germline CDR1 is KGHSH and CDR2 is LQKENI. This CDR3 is CASSPGQWNTEAFF. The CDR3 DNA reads TGTGCCAGCTCACCTGGACAGTGGAACACTGAAGCTTTCTTT.

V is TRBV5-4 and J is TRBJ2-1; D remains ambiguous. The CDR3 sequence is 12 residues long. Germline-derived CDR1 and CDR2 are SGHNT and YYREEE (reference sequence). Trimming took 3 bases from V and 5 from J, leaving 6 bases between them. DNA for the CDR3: TGTGCCAGCAGCTCTATCGACAATGAGCAGTTCTTC. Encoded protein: CASSSIDNEQFF.

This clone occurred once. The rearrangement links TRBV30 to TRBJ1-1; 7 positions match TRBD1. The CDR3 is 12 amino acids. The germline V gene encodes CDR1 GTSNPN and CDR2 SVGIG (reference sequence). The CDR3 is CAANRGVGEAFF. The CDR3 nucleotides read TGTGCTGCTAACAGGGGCGTGGGTGAAGCTTTCTTT. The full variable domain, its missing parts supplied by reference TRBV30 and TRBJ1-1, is SQTIHQWPATLVQPVGSPLSLECTVEGTSNPNLYWYRQAAGRGLQLLFYSVGIGQISSEVPQNLSASRPQDRQFILSSKKLLLSDSGFYLCAANRGVGEAFFGQGTRLTVV.

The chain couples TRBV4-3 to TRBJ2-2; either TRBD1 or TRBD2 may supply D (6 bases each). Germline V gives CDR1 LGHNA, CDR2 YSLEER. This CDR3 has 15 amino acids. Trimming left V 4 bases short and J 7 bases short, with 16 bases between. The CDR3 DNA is TGCGCCAGCAGCCGAGAGGATGGGGGGCACGGGGAGCTGTTTTTT. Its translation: CASSREDGGHGELFF.

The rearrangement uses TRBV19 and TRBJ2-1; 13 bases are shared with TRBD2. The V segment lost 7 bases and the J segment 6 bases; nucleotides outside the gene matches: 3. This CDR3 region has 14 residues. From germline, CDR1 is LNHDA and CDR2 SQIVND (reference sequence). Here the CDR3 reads CASKWTSGSNEQFF. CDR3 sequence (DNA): TGTGCCAGTAAGTGGACTAGCGGGAGCAATGAGCAGTTCTTC.